Detailed here is one TCR beta chain. The antigen is not known. This entry comes from a study of OX40 agonist ivuxolimab in advanced cancers. Background on the study: Ivuxolimab is a fully human IgG2 antibody that activates OX40 (CD134). Study-wide results and limits: The average count of expanded clones was higher among CD8+ T cells than among CD4+. The CD4+ and CD8+ T cells in the blood had expanded clonally by week 6 at 0.1 to 3.0 mg/kg.

The method was immunoSEQ multiplex PCR; TCRdb's version includes in-frame clones alone and lacks a portion of them. The repertoire includes 60,000 to 85,000 clones, 85% of them detected once, and around 1.8% sits in the top ten. CDR1 is GTSNPN, CDR2 SVGIG, per germline (reference sequence). The V segment lost 3 bases and the J segment 6 bases; nucleotides outside the gene matches: 8. The CDR3 sequence is 13 residues long. This sequence was found in an adult with an advanced solid tumor such as melanoma, head and neck, liver or kidney cancer. This chain connects TRBV30 to TRBJ2-7; TRBD1 aligns across 7 bases. This sample comprised CD4+ or CD8+ T cells sorted from blood, obtained in a trial of the OX40 agonist ivuxolimab. The CDR3 DNA follows: TGTGCCTGGAGATATAACAGGGGTGGCGAGCAGTACTTC. This encodes CAWRYNRGGEQYF. The complete variable domain, with remaining parts taken from reference TRBV30 and TRBJ2-7, reads SQTIHQWPATLVQPVGSPLSLECTVEGTSNPNLYWYRQAAGRGLQLLFYSVGIGQISSEVPQNLSASRPQDRQFILSSKKLLLSDSGFYLCAWRYNRGGEQYFGPGTRLTVT.